The 20 T cell receptor beta chains below come from one sample, sequenced in a study of cytomegalovirus exposure and HLA in healthy donors. Amplification used 60 Vbeta primers and 13 Jbeta primers. The assay was immunoSEQ multiplex PCR, and TCRdb's table has in-frame clones only and misses some. The table includes some 150,000 clones, 55% to 80% detected once. Sample: PBMCs. The receptors were sampled from a human donor in good health.

The rearrangement links TRBV13 to TRBJ2-5, with D possibly being TRBD2 (7 bases). The CDR3 totals 15 residues. Germline values: CDR1 PRHDT, CDR2 FYEKMQ (reference sequence). The V end lost 1 base, the J end lost 2 bases, and 11 bases lay between the germline ends. In DNA, the CDR3 is TGTGCCAGCAGCTTAGTGCGGGGGCTTCAAGAGACCCAGTACTTC. Translating gives CASSLVRGLQETQYF.

The chain joins TRBV4-1 to TRBJ2-3, with 12 bases that match TRBD1. Germline CDR1 reads MGHRA; CDR2 reads YSYEKL. The CDR3 consists of 16 residues. V was pared by 2 bases and J by 7 bases, with 7 bases of the junction left unmatched. CDR3 region: CASSQPRDRGRNTQYF. CDR3 in DNA: TGCGCCAGCAGCCAACCCCGGGACAGGGGGCGAAATACGCAGTATTTT.

The rearrangement uses TRBV19 and TRBJ1-5; the D is unclear. CDR3 length: 14 residues. Germline V gene sequence: CDR1 LNHDA, CDR2 SQIVND (reference sequence). The V gene lost 4 bases and the J gene lost 0 bases, with 7 bases spanning the gap. CDR3 in DNA: TGTGCCAGTAGTAGGAGTTATAGCAATCAGCCCCAGCATTTT. It specifies CASSRSYSNQPQHF.

The V and J genes are TRBV29-1 and TRBJ2-2; 12 nucleotides match TRBD2. V lost 3 bases to trimming and J lost 9 bases; unmatched junction nucleotides: 8. The CDR3 is 15 residues long. The germline CDR1 and CDR2 sequences are SQVTM and ANQGSEA. CDR3 in amino acids: CSVEAASGRVRELFF. The CDR3 DNA follows: TGCAGCGTTGAGGCGGCTAGCGGGAGGGTCCGGGAGCTGTTTTTT.

This sequence joins TRBV6-4 and TRBJ2-1, with 9 bases that match TRBD1. Per germline, CDR1 MRHNA and CDR2 SNTAGT. The V segment lost 5 bases and the J segment 5 bases; nucleotides outside the gene matches: 10. The CDR3 sequence is 16 residues long. The CDR3 DNA reads TGTGCCAGCAGTTCCTCCGGGACAGGGTTAGACAATGAGCAGTTCTTC. The encoded protein is CASSSSGTGLDNEQFF.

V usage is TRBV7-3 and J usage is TRBJ2-1; 12 nucleotides line up with TRBD2. CDR3 size: 15 residues. V gave up 0 bases and J gave up 10 bases; unmatched junction bases: 4. Per the germline V gene, CDR1 is SGHTA and CDR2 is FQGTGA. CDR3 sequence: CASSLTASGGAEQFF. Here the CDR3 DNA reads TGTGCCAGCAGCTTAACAGCTAGCGGGGGGGCGGAGCAGTTCTTC.

The chain couples TRBV7-9 to TRBJ2-5; tentatively, D is TRBD1 (6 bases). Germline loops: CDR1 SEHNR, CDR2 FQNEAQ (reference sequence). This CDR3 has 15 residues. V gave up 1 base and J gave up 2 bases, with 11 bases separating them. This CDR3 is CASSLVWTAQETQYF. The CDR3 region has the DNA TGTGCCAGCAGCTTAGTCTGGACAGCTCAAGAGACCCAGTACTTC.

This chain links TRBV6-1 with TRBJ1-1; TRBD1 agrees at 7 bases. V lost 8 bases and J lost 5; bases outside the gene matches: 5. The length of the CDR3 is 12 residues. The germline CDR1 and CDR2 sequences are MNHNS and SASEGT. Here the CDR3 reads CASSQGVTEAFF. CDR3 DNA: TGTGCCAGCTCTCAGGGGGTAACTGAAGCTTTCTTT.

This clone was recorded once. The rearrangement links TRBV5-6 to TRBJ1-5; 7 bases are shared with TRBD1. Germline loops: CDR1 SGHDT, CDR2 YYEEEE. J gave up 4 bases and V 1 base, and 5 bases lay outside the gene matches. The CDR3 contains 15 residues. The CDR3 bases are TGTGCCAGCAGCTTGTGGAGGGGGCGAAATCAGCCCCAGCATTTT. This encodes CASSLWRGRNQPQHF.

The J gene is TRBJ2-3, the V gene TRBV5-1, with 10 bases fitting TRBD1. This CDR3 is 14 amino acids long. The germline V gene encodes CDR1 SGHRS and CDR2 YFSETQ. V shed 4 bases, J shed 3 bases, and the junction held 2 bases outside the gene matches. The CDR3 DNA sequence: TGCGCCAGCAGCCGGACAGGGGGGACAGATACGCAGTATTTT. Translation gives CASSRTGGTDTQYF.

The CDR3 region has the DNA TGTGCCAGCAGCTTAGCGGTAGGGGTTGAGCAGTACTTC. It specifies CASSLAVGVEQYF. This chain connects TRBV7-8 to TRBJ2-7; TRBD1 is a possible D gene (5 bases). V was pared by 0 bases and J by 7 bases, with 10 bases between. Germline V gives CDR1 SGHVS, CDR2 FQNEAQ. The CDR3 runs to 13 residues.

The chain has TRBV27 and TRBJ1-3, with D unclear. This CDR3 spans 18 amino acids. The germline V gene has CDR1 MNHEY and CDR2 SMNVEV (reference sequence). V lost 8 bases, J lost 0 bases, and 23 bases lay in between. The CDR3, as DNA: TGTGCCAGCGGCCCATTGACACTCAGCTCTTTCTCTGGAAACACCATATATTTT. It translates to CASGPLTLSSFSGNTIYF.

This sequence joins TRBV7-2 and TRBJ2-3, with D possibly TRBD2 on 5 matching bases. Trimming left V 0 bases short and J 5 bases short, with 6 bases between. This CDR3 is built from 13 residues. Looked up from germline, CDR1 is SGHTA and CDR2 is FQGNSA. CDR3 sequence reads: CASSLAAGDTQYF. Here the CDR3 DNA reads TGTGCCAGCAGCTTAGCCGCGGGAGATACGCAGTATTTT.

The chain carries TRBV5-4 and TRBJ2-7, with a weak D call TRBD1 (6 bases). Trimming took 3 bases from V and 6 from J, leaving 7 bases between them. Germline V lookup: CDR1 SGHNT, CDR2 YYREEE (reference sequence). This CDR3 contains 11 residues. The CDR3, as DNA: TGTGCCAGCAGCTCAGGGGCCGAGCAGTACTTC. It yields the protein CASSSGAEQYF.

This clone was observed a few times. This chain joins TRBV28 and TRBJ2-3; possibly TRBD2 for D (6 bases). Germline assignment: CDR1 MDHEN and CDR2 SYDVKM. This CDR3 contains 15 residues. V was cut by 6 bases and J by 3 bases, with 16 bases left in between. CDR3 amino acids: CASSPPSGLTDTQYF. For the CDR3, the DNA is TGTGCCAGCAGCCCCCCCAGCGGGTTGACAGATACGCAGTATTTT.

The chain is built from TRBV9 and TRBJ2-7, with TRBD1 identical over 7 bases. Germline V gives CDR1 SGDLS, CDR2 YYNGEE. The CDR3 is 15 residues long. J lost 3 bases, V lost 0 bases, and 6 bases had no gene match. CDR3: CASSVDFTGVYEQYF. CDR3 DNA sequence: TGTGCCAGCAGCGTAGATTTTACAGGGGTCTACGAGCAGTACTTC.

The chain recombines TRBV4-1 with TRBJ1-2, with TRBD1 as a possible D gene (5 bases). Germline-derived CDR1 and CDR2 are MGHRA and YSYEKL. The V end was cut by 1 base, the J end by 4 bases, with 10 bases between. CDR3 length equals 14 residues. This CDR3 is CASSQGGVLYGYTF. CDR3 nucleotides: TGCGCCAGCAGCCAAGGGGGGGTACTCTATGGCTACACCTTC.

This clone has only one observation. V usage is TRBV5-5 and J usage is TRBJ1-2; D uncertain. CDR3 size: 13 residues. Germline V lookup: CDR1 SGHKS, CDR2 YYEKEE (reference sequence). The V end was cut by 4 bases, the J end by 5 bases, with 12 bases between. The CDR3 nucleotides read TGTGCCAGCAGCCCTGACACAAGATATGGCTACACCTTC. Protein sequence: CASSPDTRYGYTF. The full variable domain, with the rest looked up from reference TRBV5-5 and TRBJ1-2, is DAGVTQSPTHLIKTRGQQVTLRCSPISGHKSVSWYQQVLGQGPQFIFQYYEKEERGRGNFPDRFSARQFPNYSSELNVNALLLGDSALYLCASSPDTRYGYTFGSGTRLTVV.

This clone was picked up one time. The chain employs TRBV11-3 and TRBJ1-1, with 8 bases lining up with TRBD1. Germline assignment: CDR1 SGHNT and CDR2 YENEEA. The CDR3 length is 13 residues. The J segment lost 8 bases and the V segment lost 5 bases, leaving 7 bases of the junction unmatched. Here the CDR3 reads CASSLRTGLEAFF. The CDR3 nucleotides read TGTGCCAGCAGCCTCCGGACAGGGCTAGAAGCTTTCTTT.

This clone has more than one count but fewer than ten. The CDR3 loop reads CASSGDTAPLHF. DNA of the CDR3: TGTGCCAGTAGTGGGGACACGGCACCCCTCCACTTT. This chain links TRBV19 with TRBJ1-6, with D maybe TRBD1 (6 bases). Deletions cut 5 bases from V and 11 bases from J, with 10 bases between. The CDR3 has 12 amino acids. Germline CDR1 is LNHDA and CDR2 is SQIVND (reference sequence).